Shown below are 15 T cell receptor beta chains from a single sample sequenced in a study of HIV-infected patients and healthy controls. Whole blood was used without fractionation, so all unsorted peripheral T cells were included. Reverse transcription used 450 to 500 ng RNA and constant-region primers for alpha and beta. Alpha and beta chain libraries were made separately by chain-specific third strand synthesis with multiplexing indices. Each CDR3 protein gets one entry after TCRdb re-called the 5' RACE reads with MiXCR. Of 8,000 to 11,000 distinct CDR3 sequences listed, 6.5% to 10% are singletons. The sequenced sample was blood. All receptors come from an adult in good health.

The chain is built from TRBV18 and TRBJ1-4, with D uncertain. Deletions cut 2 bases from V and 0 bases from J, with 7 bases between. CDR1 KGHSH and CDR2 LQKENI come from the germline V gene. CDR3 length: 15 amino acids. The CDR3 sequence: CASSPGLATNEKLFF. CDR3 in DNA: TGTGCCAGCTCACCAGGCTTAGCAACTAATGAAAAACTGTTTTTT.

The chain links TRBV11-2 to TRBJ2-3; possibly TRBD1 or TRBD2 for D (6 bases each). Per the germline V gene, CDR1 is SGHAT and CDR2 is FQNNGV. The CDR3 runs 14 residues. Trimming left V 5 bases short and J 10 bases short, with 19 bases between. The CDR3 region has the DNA TGTGCCAGCAGCCCCAGTGGTAATCGGGGGCCGCAGTATTTT. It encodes CASSPSGNRGPQYF.

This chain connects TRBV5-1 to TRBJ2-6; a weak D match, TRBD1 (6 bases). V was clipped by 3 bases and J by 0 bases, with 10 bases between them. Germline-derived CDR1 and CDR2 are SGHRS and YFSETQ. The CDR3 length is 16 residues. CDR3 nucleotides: TGCGCCAGCAGCTCAGGACAGTTCTCTGGGGCCAACGTCCTGACTTTC. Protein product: CASSSGQFSGANVLTF. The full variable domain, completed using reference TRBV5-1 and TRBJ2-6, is KAGVTQTPRYLIKTRGQQVTLSCSPISGHRSVSWYQQTPGQGLQFLFEYFSETQRNKGNFPGRFSGRQFSNSRSEMNVSTLELGDSALYLCASSSGQFSGANVLTFGAGSRLTVL.

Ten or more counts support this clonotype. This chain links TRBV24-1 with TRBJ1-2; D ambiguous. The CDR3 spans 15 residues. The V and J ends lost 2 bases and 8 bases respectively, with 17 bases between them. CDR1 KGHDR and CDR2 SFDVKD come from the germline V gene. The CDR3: CATSDSGSAGSGYTF. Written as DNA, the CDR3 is TGTGCCACCAGTGATTCGGGGTCGGCGGGGAGCGGCTACACCTTC.

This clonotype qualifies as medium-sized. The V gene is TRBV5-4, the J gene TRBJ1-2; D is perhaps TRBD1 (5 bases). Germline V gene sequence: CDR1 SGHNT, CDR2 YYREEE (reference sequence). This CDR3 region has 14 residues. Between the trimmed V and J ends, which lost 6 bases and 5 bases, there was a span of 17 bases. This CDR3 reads CASNPPGRGYGYTF. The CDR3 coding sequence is TGTGCCAGCAACCCGCCAGGGCGGGGTTATGGCTACACCTTC.

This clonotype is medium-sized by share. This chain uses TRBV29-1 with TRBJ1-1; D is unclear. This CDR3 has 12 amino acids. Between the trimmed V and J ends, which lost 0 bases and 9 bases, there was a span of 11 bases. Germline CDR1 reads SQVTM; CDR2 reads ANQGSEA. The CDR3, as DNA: TGCAGCGTTGAAGAGGTGGTCCGGAAAGCTTTCTTT. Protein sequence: CSVEEVVRKAFF.

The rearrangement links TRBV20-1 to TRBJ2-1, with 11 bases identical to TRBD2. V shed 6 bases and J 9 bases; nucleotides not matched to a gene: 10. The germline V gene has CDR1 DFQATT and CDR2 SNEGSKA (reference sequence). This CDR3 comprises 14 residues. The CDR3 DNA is TGCAGTGCGAGGAATAGCGGGGGGGCCACTGAGCAGTTCTTC. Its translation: CSARNSGGATEQFF.

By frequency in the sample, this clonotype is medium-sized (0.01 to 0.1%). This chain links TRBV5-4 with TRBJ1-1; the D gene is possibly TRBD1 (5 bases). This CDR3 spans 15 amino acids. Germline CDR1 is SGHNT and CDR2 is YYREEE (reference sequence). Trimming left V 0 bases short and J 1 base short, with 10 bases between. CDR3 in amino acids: CASSLVQGRNTEAFF. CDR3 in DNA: TGTGCCAGCAGCTTGGTCCAGGGTAGGAACACTGAAGCTTTCTTT.

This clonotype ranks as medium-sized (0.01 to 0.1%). The CDR3 DNA reads as TGTGCCAGCAGTGAACATAAGAACACTGAAGCTTTCTTT. It encodes CASSEHKNTEAFF. This chain uses TRBV2 with TRBJ1-1, with unresolved D. V was pared by 2 bases and J by 1 base, with 5 bases between. The CDR3 contains 13 residues. Germline V gene sequence: CDR1 SNHLY, CDR2 FYNNEI.

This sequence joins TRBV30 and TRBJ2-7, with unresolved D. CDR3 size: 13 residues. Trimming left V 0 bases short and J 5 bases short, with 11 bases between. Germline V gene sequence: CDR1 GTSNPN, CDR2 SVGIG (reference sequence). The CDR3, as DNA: TGTGCCTGGAGTGTTCTGGGGATGGACGAGCAGTACTTC. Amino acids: CAWSVLGMDEQYF.

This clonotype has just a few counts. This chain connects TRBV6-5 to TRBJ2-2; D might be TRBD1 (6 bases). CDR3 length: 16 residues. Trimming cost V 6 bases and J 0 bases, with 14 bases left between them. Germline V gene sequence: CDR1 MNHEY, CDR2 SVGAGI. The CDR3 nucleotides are TGTGCCAGCAGCCAGGACAGAGCCCCGAACACCGGGGAGCTGTTTTTT. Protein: CASSQDRAPNTGELFF.

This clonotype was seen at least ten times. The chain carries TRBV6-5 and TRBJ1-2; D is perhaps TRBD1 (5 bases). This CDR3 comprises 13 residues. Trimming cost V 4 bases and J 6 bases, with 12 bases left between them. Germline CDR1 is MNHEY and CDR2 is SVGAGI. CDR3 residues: CASSSGFPHGYTF. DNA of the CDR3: TGTGCCAGCAGTTCAGGGTTTCCTCATGGCTACACCTTC.

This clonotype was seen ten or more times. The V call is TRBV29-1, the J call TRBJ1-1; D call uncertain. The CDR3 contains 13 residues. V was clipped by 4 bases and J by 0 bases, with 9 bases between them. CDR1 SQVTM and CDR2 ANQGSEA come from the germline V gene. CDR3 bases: TGCAGCGTTGCCGGTCAGTTGAACACTGAAGCTTTCTTT. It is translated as CSVAGQLNTEAFF.

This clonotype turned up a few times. As DNA, the CDR3 is TGTGCCAGCAGCAGGACGGGGAACACTGAAGCTTTCTTT. Translating gives CASSRTGNTEAFF. V gene TRBV7-9 combines with J gene TRBJ1-1; no clear D gene. The CDR3 contains 13 residues. From germline, CDR1 is SEHNR and CDR2 FQNEAQ (reference sequence). With 5 bases removed from V and 1 base from J, the gap between germline ends came to 8 bases. The full variable domain, in which reference TRBV7-9 and TRBJ1-1 provide the parts outside the CDR3, is DTGVSQNPRHKITKRGQNVTFRCDPISEHNRLYWYRQTLGQGPEFLTYFQNEAQLEKSRLLSDRFSAERPKGSFSTLEIQRTEQGDSAMYLCASSRTGNTEAFFGQGTRLTVV.

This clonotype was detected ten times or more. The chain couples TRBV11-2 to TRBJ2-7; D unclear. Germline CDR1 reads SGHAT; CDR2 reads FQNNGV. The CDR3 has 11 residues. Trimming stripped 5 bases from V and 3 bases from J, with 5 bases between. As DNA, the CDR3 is TGTGCCAGCAGCCTATACTACGAGCAGTACTTC. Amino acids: CASSLYYEQYF.